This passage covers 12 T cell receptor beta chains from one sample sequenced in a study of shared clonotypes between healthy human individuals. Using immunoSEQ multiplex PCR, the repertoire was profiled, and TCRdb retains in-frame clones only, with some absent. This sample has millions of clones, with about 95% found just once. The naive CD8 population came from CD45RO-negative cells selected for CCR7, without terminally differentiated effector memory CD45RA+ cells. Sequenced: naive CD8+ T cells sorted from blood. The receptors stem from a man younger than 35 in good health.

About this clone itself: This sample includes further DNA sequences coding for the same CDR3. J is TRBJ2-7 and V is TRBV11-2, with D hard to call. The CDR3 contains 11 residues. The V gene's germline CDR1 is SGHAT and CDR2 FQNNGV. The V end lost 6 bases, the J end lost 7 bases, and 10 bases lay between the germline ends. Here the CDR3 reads CASSFLGEQYF. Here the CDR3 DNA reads TGTGCCAGCAGTTTCTTAGGGGAGCAGTACTTC.

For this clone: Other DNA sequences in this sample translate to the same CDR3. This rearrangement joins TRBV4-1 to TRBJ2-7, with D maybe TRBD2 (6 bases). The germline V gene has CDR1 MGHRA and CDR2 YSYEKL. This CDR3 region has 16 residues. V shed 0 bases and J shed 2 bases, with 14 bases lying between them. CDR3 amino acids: CASSQEVGAGTYEQYF. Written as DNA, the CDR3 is TGCGCCAGCAGCCAAGAGGTGGGAGCGGGTACCTACGAGCAGTACTTC.

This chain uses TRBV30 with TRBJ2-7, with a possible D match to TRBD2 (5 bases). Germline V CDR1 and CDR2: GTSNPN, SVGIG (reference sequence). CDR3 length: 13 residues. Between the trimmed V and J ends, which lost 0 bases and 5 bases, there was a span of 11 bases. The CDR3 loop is CAWSVSSGDEQYF. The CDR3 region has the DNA TGTGCCTGGAGTGTATCTTCCGGGGACGAGCAGTACTTC.

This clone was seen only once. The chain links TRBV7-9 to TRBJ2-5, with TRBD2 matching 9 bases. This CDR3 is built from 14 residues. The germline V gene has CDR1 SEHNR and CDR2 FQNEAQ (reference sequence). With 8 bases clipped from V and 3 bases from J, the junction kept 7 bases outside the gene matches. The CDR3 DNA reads TGTGCCAGCGGGCTCGGCGGGAGGGAAGAGACCCAGTACTTC. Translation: CASGLGGREETQYF.

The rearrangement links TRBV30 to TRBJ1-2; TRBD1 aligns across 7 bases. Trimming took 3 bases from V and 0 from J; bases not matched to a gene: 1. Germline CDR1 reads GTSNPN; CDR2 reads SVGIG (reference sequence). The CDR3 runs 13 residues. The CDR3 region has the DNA TGTGCCTGGAGACAGGGGACTAACTATGGCTACACCTTC. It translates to CAWRQGTNYGYTF. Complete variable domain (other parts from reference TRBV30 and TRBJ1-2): SQTIHQWPATLVQPVGSPLSLECTVEGTSNPNLYWYRQAAGRGLQLLFYSVGIGQISSEVPQNLSASRPQDRQFILSSKKLLLSDSGFYLCAWRQGTNYGYTFGSGTRLTVV.

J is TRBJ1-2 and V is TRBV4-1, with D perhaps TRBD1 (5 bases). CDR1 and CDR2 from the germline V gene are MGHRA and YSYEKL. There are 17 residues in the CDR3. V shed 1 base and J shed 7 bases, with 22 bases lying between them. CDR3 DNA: TGCGCCAGCAGCCAAGTTACGGGTGGGGCAGGGCACGCTGGCTACACCTTC. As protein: CASSQVTGGAGHAGYTF.

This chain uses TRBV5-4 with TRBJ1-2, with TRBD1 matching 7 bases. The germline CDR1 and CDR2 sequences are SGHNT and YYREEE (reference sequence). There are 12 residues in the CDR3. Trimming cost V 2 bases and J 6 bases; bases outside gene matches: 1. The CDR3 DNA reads TGTGCCAGCAGCTTACAGGGGAATGGCTACACCTTC. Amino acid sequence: CASSLQGNGYTF.

CDR3 in amino acids: CASSEQGDGYTF. CDR3 DNA: TGTGCCAGCAGCGAACAGGGAGATGGCTACACCTTC. The gene calls are TRBV7-6 and TRBJ1-2; TRBD1 might be the D (6 bases). The CDR3 consists of 12 residues. Germline CDR1 SGHVS, CDR2 FNYEAQ. V gave up 5 bases and J gave up 6 bases, with 10 bases separating them. Full variable domain (missing parts from reference TRBV7-6 and TRBJ1-2): GAGVSQSPRYKVTKRGQDVALRCDPISGHVSLYWYRQALGQGPEFLTYFNYEAQQDKSGLPNDRFSAERPEGSISTLTIQRTEQRDSAMYRCASSEQGDGYTFGSGTRLTVV.

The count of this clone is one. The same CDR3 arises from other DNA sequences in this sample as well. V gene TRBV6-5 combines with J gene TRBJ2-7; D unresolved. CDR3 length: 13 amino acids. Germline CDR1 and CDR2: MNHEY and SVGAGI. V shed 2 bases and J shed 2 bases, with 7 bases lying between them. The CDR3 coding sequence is TGTGCCAGCAGTTACGGGCTAGCCTACGAGCAGTACTTC. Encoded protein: CASSYGLAYEQYF.

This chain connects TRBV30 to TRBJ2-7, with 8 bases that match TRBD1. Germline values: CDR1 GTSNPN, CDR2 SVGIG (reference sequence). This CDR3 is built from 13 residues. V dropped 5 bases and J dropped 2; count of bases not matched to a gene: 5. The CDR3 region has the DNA TGTGCCTGGCAACAGGGGGAGACCTACGAGCAGTACTTC. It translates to CAWQQGETYEQYF.

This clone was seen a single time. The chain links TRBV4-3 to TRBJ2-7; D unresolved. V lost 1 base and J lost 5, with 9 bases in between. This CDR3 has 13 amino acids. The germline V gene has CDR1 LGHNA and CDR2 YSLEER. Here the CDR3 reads CASSQGLGHEQYF. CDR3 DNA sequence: TGCGCCAGCAGCCAAGGACTTGGCCACGAGCAGTACTTC.

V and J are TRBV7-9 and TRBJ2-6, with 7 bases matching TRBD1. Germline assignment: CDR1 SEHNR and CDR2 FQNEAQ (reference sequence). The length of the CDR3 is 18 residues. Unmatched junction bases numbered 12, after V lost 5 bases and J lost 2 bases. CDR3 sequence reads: CASSPQRQGPAGANVLTF. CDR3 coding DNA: TGTGCCAGCAGCCCCCAACGACAGGGTCCAGCTGGGGCCAACGTCCTGACTTTC.